These 14 T cell receptor beta chains were all obtained from the same sample, sequenced in a study of STAT5B mutations in CD4+ large granular lymphocyte leukemia. Measured with immunoSEQ multiplex PCR; TCRdb has only the in-frame clones, and not every one. The data contain under 35,000 clones, roughly 80% of them singletons. The sample consisted of CD4+ T cells from blood buffy coats. The receptors were sampled from a human donor in good health.

The chain combines TRBV6-5 with TRBJ1-6; D is unclear. CDR1 and CDR2 from the germline V gene are MNHEY and SVGAGI. The CDR3 length is 14 residues. Trimming removed 1 base at V and 6 bases at J, with 7 bases between. Here the CDR3 reads CASSYLDLNSPLHF. Here the CDR3 DNA reads TGTGCCAGCAGTTACTTAGACCTTAATTCACCCCTCCACTTT.

This clone was seen a handful of times. The chain has TRBV19 and TRBJ2-7; D is unresolved. V gave up 5 bases and J gave up 7 bases, with 18 bases separating them. The CDR3 runs 14 residues. Germline CDR1 and CDR2: LNHDA and SQIVND (reference sequence). The CDR3 DNA reads TGTGCCAGTAGTCAAACGTCGGCATTACTGGAGCAGTACTTC. Translating gives CASSQTSALLEQYF.

CDR3 in amino acids: CASSLLGFRLERRNQPQHF. The CDR3 nucleotides read TGTGCCAGCAGTTTATTAGGATTTAGGCTAGAGAGGCGCAATCAGCCCCAGCATTTT. V gene TRBV27 combines with J gene TRBJ1-5; D remains ambiguous. CDR3 length: 19 residues. The germline V gene encodes CDR1 MNHEY and CDR2 SMNVEV (reference sequence). V gave up 1 base and J gave up 2 bases, with 21 bases separating them.

The chain carries TRBV30 and TRBJ2-6, with TRBD2 identical over 7 bases. Germline loops: CDR1 GTSNPN, CDR2 SVGIG (reference sequence). V shed 0 bases and J 0 bases; nucleotides not matched to a gene: 2. The CDR3 contains 16 residues. This CDR3 is CAWSVGGGSGANVLTF. The CDR3 nucleotides read TGTGCCTGGAGTGTTGGGGGGGGCTCTGGGGCCAACGTCCTGACTTTC.

The V gene is TRBV13, the J gene TRBJ2-2, with 7 bases matching TRBD2. Germline values: CDR1 PRHDT, CDR2 FYEKMQ (reference sequence). V dropped 5 bases and J dropped 3; count of bases not matched to a gene: 9. This CDR3 contains 16 residues. CDR3 region: CASSQRLADHTGELFF. The CDR3 DNA follows: TGTGCCAGCAGCCAGCGCCTAGCGGACCACACCGGGGAGCTGTTTTTT. Looking up the rest from reference TRBV13 and TRBJ2-2 gives the full variable domain: AAGVIQSPRHLIKEKRETATLKCYPIPRHDTVYWYQQGPGQDPQFLISFYEKMQSDKGSIPDRFSAQQFSDYHSELNMSSLELGDSALYFCASSQRLADHTGELFFGEGSRLTVL.

J is TRBJ1-3 and V is TRBV7-2; D remains unclear. Trimming shortened V by 0 bases and J by 4 bases, and 16 bases separated the two germline ends. CDR3 size: 17 residues. The germline gives CDR1 SGHTA, CDR2 FQGNSA. The CDR3 nucleotides are TGTGCCAGCAGCTTAGCGAACCTCGCGTTGGGAGGAAACACCATATATTTT. Translation gives CASSLANLALGGNTIYF.

The CDR3, as DNA: TGTGCCAGCAGCTTGCGGACAGGCGAGGGAGAGACCCAGTACTTC. Translated, it gives CASSLRTGEGETQYF. The chain joins TRBV7-2 to TRBJ2-5, with 7 bases identical to TRBD1. The V and J ends lost 3 bases and 4 bases, in that order; junction bases with no gene match: 8. The CDR3 has 15 residues. CDR1 is SGHTA and CDR2 is FQGNSA in the germline V gene.

The V and J genes are TRBV27 and TRBJ1-2; D is ambiguous. Germline V gene lookup returns CDR1 MNHEY and CDR2 SMNVEV (reference sequence). V lost 2 bases to trimming and J lost 5 bases, with 12 bases between them. The CDR3 is made up of 14 amino acids. DNA for the CDR3: TGTGCCAGCAGTTTAGAGCCGTGGGGTTATGGCTACACCTTC. Its protein product is CASSLEPWGYGYTF.

V gene TRBV7-9 combines with J gene TRBJ1-1, with D unresolved. Trimming removed 6 bases from V and 5 bases from J, with 10 bases in between. Germline assignment: CDR1 SEHNR and CDR2 FQNEAQ (reference sequence). The CDR3 has 12 amino acids. The CDR3 sequence is CASSFSGTEAFF. CDR3 coding DNA: TGTGCCAGCAGTTTTAGCGGAACTGAAGCTTTCTTT.

This chain uses TRBV6-6 with TRBJ1-1; D unclear. CDR3 size: 13 residues. CDR1 MNHNY and CDR2 SVGAGI come from the germline V gene (reference sequence). Deletions cut 6 bases from V and 0 bases from J, with 8 bases between. CDR3 region: CASSPRMNTEAFF. The CDR3 bases are TGTGCCAGCAGCCCCAGGATGAACACTGAAGCTTTCTTT.

The chain is built from TRBV30 and TRBJ2-7; D not resolved. The CDR3 has 14 residues. Germline loops: CDR1 GTSNPN, CDR2 SVGIG (reference sequence). V gave up 2 bases and J gave up 2 bases, with 13 bases separating them. CDR3 nucleotide sequence: TGTGCCTGGAGTACGGGTCTTTCCCCCTACGAGCAGTACTTC. It encodes CAWSTGLSPYEQYF.

CDR3 in DNA: TGCGCCAGCAGTTGGAGGGCCGGGTCGGAGACCCAGTACTTC. It yields the protein CASSWRAGSETQYF. The chain has TRBV4-3 and TRBJ2-5; a weak D match, TRBD2 (6 bases). V was pared by 6 bases and J by 5 bases, with 16 bases between. This CDR3 region has 14 residues. Germline values: CDR1 LGHNA, CDR2 YSLEER.

For this clone: At one boundary the junction diverges from the germline segment, which might be a read error. The genes are TRBV7-9 and TRBJ1-4; D gene unclear. The CDR3 has 12 amino acids. Germline V CDR1 and CDR2: SEHNR, FQNEAQ (reference sequence). CDR3 coding DNA: TGTGCCAGCAGCTTAAACGGTCGAGAGCTTCTTTTT. Translated: CASSLNGRELLF.

This sequence joins TRBV19 and TRBJ1-1; no clear D. CDR3 length: 13 amino acids. The germline V gene encodes CDR1 LNHDA and CDR2 SQIVND (reference sequence). The V and J ends lost 4 bases and 6 bases respectively, with 12 bases between them. CDR3 nucleotide sequence: TGTGCCAGTAGTACTTGGGGTGCGGCTGAAGCTTTCTTT. The encoded protein is CASSTWGAAEAFF.